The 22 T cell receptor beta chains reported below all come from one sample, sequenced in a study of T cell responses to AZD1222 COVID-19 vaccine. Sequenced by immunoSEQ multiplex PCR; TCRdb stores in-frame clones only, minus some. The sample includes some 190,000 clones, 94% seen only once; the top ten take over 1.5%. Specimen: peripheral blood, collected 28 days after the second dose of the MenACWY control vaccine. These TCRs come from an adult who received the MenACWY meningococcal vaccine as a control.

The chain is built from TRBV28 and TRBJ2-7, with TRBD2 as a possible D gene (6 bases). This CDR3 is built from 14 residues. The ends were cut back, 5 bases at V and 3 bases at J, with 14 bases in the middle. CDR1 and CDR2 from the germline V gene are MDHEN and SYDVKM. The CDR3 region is CASSPPGLNYEQYF. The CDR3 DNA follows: TGTGCCAGCAGTCCACCGGGACTTAACTACGAGCAGTACTTC.

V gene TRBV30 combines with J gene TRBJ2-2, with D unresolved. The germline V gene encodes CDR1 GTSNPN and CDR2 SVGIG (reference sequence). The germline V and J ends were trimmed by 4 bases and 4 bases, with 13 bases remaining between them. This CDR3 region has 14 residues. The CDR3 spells CAWTLLQFTGELFF. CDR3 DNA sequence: TGTGCCTGGACCCTCTTACAGTTCACCGGGGAGCTGTTTTTT.

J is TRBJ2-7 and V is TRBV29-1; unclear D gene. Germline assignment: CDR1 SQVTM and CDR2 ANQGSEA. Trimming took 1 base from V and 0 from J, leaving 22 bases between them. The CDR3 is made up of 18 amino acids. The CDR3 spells CSVEGRSAQDILSYEQYF. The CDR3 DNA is TGCAGCGTTGAAGGTCGGTCAGCCCAGGATATTCTCTCCTACGAGCAGTACTTC.

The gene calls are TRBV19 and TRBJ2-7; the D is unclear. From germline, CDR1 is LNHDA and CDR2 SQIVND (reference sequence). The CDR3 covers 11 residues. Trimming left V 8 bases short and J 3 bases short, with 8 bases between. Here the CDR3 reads CASGPHYEQYF. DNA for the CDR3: TGTGCCAGTGGGCCCCACTACGAGCAGTACTTC.

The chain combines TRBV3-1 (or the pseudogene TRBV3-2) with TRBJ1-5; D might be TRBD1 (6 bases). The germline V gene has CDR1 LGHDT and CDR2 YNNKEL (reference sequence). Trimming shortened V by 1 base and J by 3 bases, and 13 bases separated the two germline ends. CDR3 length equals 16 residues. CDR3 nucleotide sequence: TGTGCCAGCAGCCAAGGGTCAGGGGCTCTCAATCAGCCCCAGCATTTT. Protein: CASSQGSGALNQPQHF.

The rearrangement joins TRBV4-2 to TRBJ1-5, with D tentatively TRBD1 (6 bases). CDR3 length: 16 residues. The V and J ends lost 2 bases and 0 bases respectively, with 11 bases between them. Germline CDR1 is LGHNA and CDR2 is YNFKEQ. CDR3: CASSQSAGDSNQPQHF. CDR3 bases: TGTGCCAGCAGCCAATCCGCAGGGGATAGCAATCAGCCCCAGCATTTT.

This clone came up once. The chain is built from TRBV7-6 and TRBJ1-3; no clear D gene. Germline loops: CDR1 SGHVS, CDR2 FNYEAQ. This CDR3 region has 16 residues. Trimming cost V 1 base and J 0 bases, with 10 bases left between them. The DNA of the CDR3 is TGTGCCAGCAGCTTAGTGGGCGGTTTCTCTGGAAACACCATATATTTT. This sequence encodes CASSLVGGFSGNTIYF.

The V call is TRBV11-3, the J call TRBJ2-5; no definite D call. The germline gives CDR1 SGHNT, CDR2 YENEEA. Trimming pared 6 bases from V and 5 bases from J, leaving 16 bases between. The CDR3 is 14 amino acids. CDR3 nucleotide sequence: TGTGCCAGCAGTCCTGGCGGCCGGTGGGAGACCCAGTACTTC. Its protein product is CASSPGGRWETQYF. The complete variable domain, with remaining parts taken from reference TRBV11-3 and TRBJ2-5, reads EAGVVQSPRYKIIEKKQPVAFWCNPISGHNTLYWYLQNLGQGPELLIRYENEEAVDDSQLPKDRFSAERLKGVDSTLKIQPAELGDSAVYLCASSPGGRWETQYFGPGTRLLVL.

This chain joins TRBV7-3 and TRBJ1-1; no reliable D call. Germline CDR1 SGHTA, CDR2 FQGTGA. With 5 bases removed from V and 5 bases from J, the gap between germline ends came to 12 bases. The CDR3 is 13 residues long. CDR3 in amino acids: CASSQGLGTEAFF. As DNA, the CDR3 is TGTGCCAGCAGCCAAGGACTAGGTACTGAAGCTTTCTTT.

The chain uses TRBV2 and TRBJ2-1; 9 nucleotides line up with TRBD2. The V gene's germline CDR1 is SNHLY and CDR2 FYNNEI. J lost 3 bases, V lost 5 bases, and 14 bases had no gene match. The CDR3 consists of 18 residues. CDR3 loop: CASSSTRGGAGSYNEQFF. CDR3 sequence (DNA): TGTGCCAGCAGTTCCACCCGCGGGGGGGCCGGGAGCTACAATGAGCAGTTCTTC.

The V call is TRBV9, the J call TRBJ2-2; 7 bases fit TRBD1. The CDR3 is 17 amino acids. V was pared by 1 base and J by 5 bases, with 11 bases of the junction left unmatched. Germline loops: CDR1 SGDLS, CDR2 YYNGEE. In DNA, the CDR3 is TGTGCCAGCAGCGTACGGTCGACAGGGTCTGAAACCGGGGAGCTGTTTTTT. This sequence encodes CASSVRSTGSETGELFF.

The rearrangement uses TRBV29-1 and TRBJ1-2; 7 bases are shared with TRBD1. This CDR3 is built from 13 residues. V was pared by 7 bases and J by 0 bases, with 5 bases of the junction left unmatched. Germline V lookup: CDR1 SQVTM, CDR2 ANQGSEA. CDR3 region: CSAADRANYGYTF. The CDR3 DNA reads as TGCAGCGCCGCCGACAGGGCTAACTATGGCTACACCTTC.

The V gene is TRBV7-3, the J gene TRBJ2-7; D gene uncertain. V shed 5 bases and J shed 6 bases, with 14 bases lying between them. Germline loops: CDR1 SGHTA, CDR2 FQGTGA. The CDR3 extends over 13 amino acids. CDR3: CASSHPNSGEQYF. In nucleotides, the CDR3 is TGTGCCAGCAGCCATCCGAACAGTGGCGAGCAGTACTTC.

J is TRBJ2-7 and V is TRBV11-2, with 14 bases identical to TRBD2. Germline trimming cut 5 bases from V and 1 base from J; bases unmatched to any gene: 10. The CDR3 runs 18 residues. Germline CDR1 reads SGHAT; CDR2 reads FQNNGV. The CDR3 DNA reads TGTGCCAGCAGCCCCTGGACTAGCGGGAGGTTAGGGTCCTACGAGCAGTACTTC. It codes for CASSPWTSGRLGSYEQYF. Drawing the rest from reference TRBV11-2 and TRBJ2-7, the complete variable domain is EAGVAQSPRYKIIEKRQSVAFWCNPISGHATLYWYQQILGQGPKLLIQFQNNGVVDDSQLPKDRFSAERLKGVDSTLKIQPAKLEDSAVYLCASSPWTSGRLGSYEQYFGPGTRLTVT.

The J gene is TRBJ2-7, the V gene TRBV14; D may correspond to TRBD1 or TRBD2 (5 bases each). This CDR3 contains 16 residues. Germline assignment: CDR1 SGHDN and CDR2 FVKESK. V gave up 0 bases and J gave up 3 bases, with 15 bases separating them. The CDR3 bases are TGTGCCAGCAGCCAAGAAACGGGGCGGAATCGCTACGAGCAGTACTTC. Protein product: CASSQETGRNRYEQYF.

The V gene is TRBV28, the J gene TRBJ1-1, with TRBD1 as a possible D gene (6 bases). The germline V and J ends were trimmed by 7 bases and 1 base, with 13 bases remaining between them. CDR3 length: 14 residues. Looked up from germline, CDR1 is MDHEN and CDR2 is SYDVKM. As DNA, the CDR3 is TGTGCCAGCACCAGGGGTTTGGGGAACACTGAAGCTTTCTTT. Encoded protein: CASTRGLGNTEAFF.

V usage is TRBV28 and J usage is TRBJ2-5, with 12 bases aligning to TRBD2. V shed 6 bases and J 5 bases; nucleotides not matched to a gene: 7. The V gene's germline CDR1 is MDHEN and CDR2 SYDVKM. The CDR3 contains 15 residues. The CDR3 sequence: CASRDLAGGLETQYF. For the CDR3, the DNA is TGTGCCAGCAGGGACCTAGCGGGGGGGTTGGAGACCCAGTACTTC.

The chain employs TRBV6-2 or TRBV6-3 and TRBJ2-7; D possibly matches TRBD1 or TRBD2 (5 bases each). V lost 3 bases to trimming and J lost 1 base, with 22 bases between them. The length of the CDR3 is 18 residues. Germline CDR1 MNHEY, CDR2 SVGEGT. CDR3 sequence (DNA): TGTGCCAGCAGTTATCCCCAGGTCGGGGACGGATCTTCCTACGAGCAGTACTTC. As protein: CASSYPQVGDGSSYEQYF.

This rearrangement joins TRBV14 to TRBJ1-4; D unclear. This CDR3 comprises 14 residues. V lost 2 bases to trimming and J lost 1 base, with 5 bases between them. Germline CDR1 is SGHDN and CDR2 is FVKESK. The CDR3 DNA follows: TGTGCCAGCAGCCAAAGGATAACTAATGAAAAACTGTTTTTT. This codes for CASSQRITNEKLFF.

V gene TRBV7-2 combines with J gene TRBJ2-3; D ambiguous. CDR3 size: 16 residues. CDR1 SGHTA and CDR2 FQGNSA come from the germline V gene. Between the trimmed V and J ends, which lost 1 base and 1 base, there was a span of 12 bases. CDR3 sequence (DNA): TGTGCCAGCAGCTTAGATTCGGCGGAAGGCACAGATACGCAGTATTTT. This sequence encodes CASSLDSAEGTDTQYF.

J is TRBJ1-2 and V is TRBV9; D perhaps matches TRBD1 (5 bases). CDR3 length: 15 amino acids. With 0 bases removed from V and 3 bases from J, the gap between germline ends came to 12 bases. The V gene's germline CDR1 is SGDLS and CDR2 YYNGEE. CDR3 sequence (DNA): TGTGCCAGCAGCGTAGCTACGACAGTGTACTATGGCTACACCTTC. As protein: CASSVATTVYYGYTF.

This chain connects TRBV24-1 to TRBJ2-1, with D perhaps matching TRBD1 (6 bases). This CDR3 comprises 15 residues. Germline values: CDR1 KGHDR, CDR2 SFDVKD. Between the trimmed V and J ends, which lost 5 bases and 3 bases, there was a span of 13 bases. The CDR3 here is CATSVRTESYNEQFF. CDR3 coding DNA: TGTGCCACCAGTGTCAGGACAGAGAGCTACAATGAGCAGTTCTTC.